This TCR beta chain was sequenced during a study of low-dose radiotherapy and immunotherapy resistance in tumors. Study context: Cohort 1 was treated with 0.5 Gy per fraction at 2-week intervals, amounting to 6.5 Gy overall. Patients were on oral aspirin 300 mg taken daily for four cycles from cycle 1 day 1.

Germline values: CDR1 MGHDK, CDR2 SYGVNS. V dropped 6 bases and J dropped 3 bases, with 9 bases sitting between them. There are 12 residues in the CDR3. TRAV- and TRBV-specific primers were used for first-strand cDNA, which covered alpha and beta chains. It was with a constant-region primer and a V-primer adapter that TCRs were amplified over roughly 20 PCR cycles. MiXCR, run by TCRdb on the reads, gives a single entry per CDR3 protein. In the table there are 9,500 to 15,000 distinct CDR3 sequences, roughly 80% of which are singletons. Low-dose radiotherapy, low-dose cyclophosphamide, aspirin, ipilimumab and nivolumab were all given to the donors. Enrollment required an advanced solid tumor negative for tumor-infiltrating lymphocytes.

The V and J genes are TRBV25-1 and TRBJ2-7, with D unclear. This TCR was sampled from a human donor with advanced metastatic prostate, ovarian, gallbladder or colorectal cancer (not recorded which). This table probably holds off-target reads from a library built for another chain. In nucleotides, the CDR3 is TGTGCCAGCAGCCCCGTGGGCTACGAGCAGTACTTC. Protein sequence: CASSPVGYEQYF.